The clone carrying this T cell receptor (beta chain) has a handful of counts. The source of the sample is a study of blood T cell repertoires in COVID-19. Study as a whole: Spain, Italy and the United States supplied samples that represented acute and convalescent COVID-19.

CDR1 KGHSH and CDR2 LQKENI come from the germline V gene. CDR3 length equals 16 residues. V dropped 6 bases and J dropped 2; count of bases not matched to a gene: 4. In the authors' workflow: Nucleated cell counts were estimated from reference gene primer amplification. Some clones are missing from TCRdb's copy, which holds only in-frame ones; the method was immunoSEQ multiplex PCR. That table is the source of V, J and clone size, and D and trimming were worked out from the DNA. The profile covers 400,000 to 450,000 clones, with roughly 90% appearing a single time and 0.7% to 1% taken by the ten largest.

The receptor's source is a man younger than 35 with COVID-19, enrolled during active disease. The sample taken for sequencing was peripheral blood. The J gene is TRBJ2-7, the V gene TRBV18, with 16 bases that match TRBD2. The CDR3 region has the DNA TGTGCCAGCTCGAAAGGGACTAGCGGGGGGGCCTACGAGCAGTACTTC. Translated, it gives CASSKGTSGGAYEQYF.